The 9 T cell receptor beta chains below were found in one sample sequenced in a study of cytomegalovirus exposure and HLA in healthy donors. The PCR ran on 60 Vbeta and 13 Jbeta primers. Sequencing was performed with immunoSEQ multiplex PCR; in TCRdb, only in-frame clones are kept and a portion is missing. The data contain about 200,000 clones, 75% to 90% of them singletons. Input material: PBMCs. Receptor source: a man aged 30-40 years in good health and CMV-seronegative.

The J gene is TRBJ1-6, the V gene TRBV30, with 8 nucleotides matching TRBD1. The germline gives CDR1 GTSNPN, CDR2 SVGIG (reference sequence). V lost 0 bases, J lost 13 bases, and 5 bases stayed unmatched. The CDR3 totals 13 residues. The CDR3 DNA sequence: TGTGCCTGGAGTGTGGACAGGGTATCTCCCCTCCACTTT. Translating gives CAWSVDRVSPLHF.

This chain uses TRBV7-6 with TRBJ2-5; D is unresolved. The end of the DNA fits TRBJ2-7 better, so the J call may be wrong. Germline V gene data show CDR1 as SGHVS and CDR2 as FNYEAQ. This CDR3 is built from 13 residues. CDR3 sequence: CASSLAQTYEQYF. The DNA for the CDR3 is TGTGCCAGCAGCTTAGCGCAAACCTACGAGCAGTACTTC.

This clone was detected a few times. The chain links TRBV5-1 to TRBJ2-3; 7 positions match TRBD1. The CDR3 spans 14 residues. Trimming removed 5 bases from V and 2 bases from J; junction bases left unmatched: 5. The germline gives CDR1 SGHRS, CDR2 YFSETQ. Here the CDR3 reads CASSRQGPTDTQYF. The CDR3, as DNA: TGCGCCAGCAGTAGACAGGGACCCACAGATACGCAGTATTTT.

The J gene is TRBJ2-7, the V gene TRBV27; 13 bases match TRBD2. The germline CDR1 and CDR2 sequences are MNHEY and SMNVEV (reference sequence). J lost 7 bases, V lost 4 bases, and 1 base had no gene match. The CDR3 consists of 13 residues. The CDR3 is CASSWGLAGEQYF. For the CDR3, the DNA is TGTGCCAGCAGTTGGGGACTAGCGGGAGAGCAGTACTTC.

The J gene is TRBJ2-3, the V gene TRBV7-9; maybe TRBD2 (6 bases). Trimming shortened V by 4 bases and J by 1 base, and 12 bases separated the two germline ends. The CDR3 extends over 15 amino acids. Germline values: CDR1 SEHNR, CDR2 FQNEAQ (reference sequence). CDR3 bases: TGTGCCAGCAGCTCCTTAGGAGGGCGCACAGATACGCAGTATTTT. As protein: CASSSLGGRTDTQYF.

The rearrangement joins TRBV18 to TRBJ2-7; no clear D gene. Germline CDR1 and CDR2: KGHSH and LQKENI. V lost 6 bases, J lost 0 bases, and 12 bases lay in between. The CDR3 totals 14 residues. The CDR3 DNA is TGTGCCAGCTCCCTTGGGCGTAGCTCCTACGAGCAGTACTTC. Its translation: CASSLGRSSYEQYF.

This clone was recorded only once. This chain uses TRBV2 with TRBJ2-7, with 7 bases aligning to TRBD1. Germline V gene lookup returns CDR1 SNHLY and CDR2 FYNNEI. J was trimmed by 0 bases and V by 4 bases; bases with no gene match: 3. The CDR3 contains 14 residues. The CDR3 protein is CASSGGTASYEQYF. The CDR3 DNA is TGTGCCAGCAGTGGTGGGACAGCCTCCTACGAGCAGTACTTC.

The rearrangement joins TRBV2 to TRBJ1-5; D is unresolved. The CDR3 runs to 13 residues. The V gene's germline CDR1 is SNHLY and CDR2 FYNNEI. Trimming pared 8 bases from V and 4 bases from J, leaving 12 bases between. In DNA, the CDR3 is TGTGCCAGCGGCCAGGAGGGAAATCAGCCCCAGCATTTT. It is translated as CASGQEGNQPQHF.

This chain joins TRBV9 and TRBJ2-7, with TRBD1 identical over 10 bases. The CDR3 loop spans 15 amino acids. Germline CDR1 SGDLS, CDR2 YYNGEE. V lost 4 bases to trimming and J lost 5 bases; unmatched junction nucleotides: 9. CDR3 in DNA: TGTGCCAGCAGCTCTAGGACAGGGGGTTTCCACGAGCAGTACTTC. It codes for CASSSRTGGFHEQYF. Complete variable domain (other parts from reference TRBV9 and TRBJ2-7): DSGVTQTPKHLITATGQRVTLRCSPRSGDLSVYWYQQSLDQGLQFLIQYYNGEERAKGNILERFSAQQFPDLHSELNLSSLELGDSALYFCASSSRTGGFHEQYFGPGTRLTVT.